The 15 T cell receptor beta chains below all came from one sample that was sequenced in a study of blood T cell repertoires in COVID-19. Here immunoSEQ multiplex PCR was the method, and the copy in TCRdb shows in-frame clones only, minus some. Of approximately 390,000 clones in the sample, about 87% were seen once. Sequenced sample: peripheral blood. Receptor source: a woman aged 55-70 years with COVID-19, enrolled during active disease.

J is TRBJ2-7 and V is TRBV27; 13 nucleotides match TRBD2. The trim removed 5 bases at V and 1 base at J, leaving 2 bases unmatched. CDR3 length: 15 residues. The germline V gene encodes CDR1 MNHEY and CDR2 SMNVEV (reference sequence). CDR3 in amino acids: CASSELAGGSYEQYF. The CDR3 DNA sequence: TGTGCCAGCAGTGAACTAGCGGGGGGGTCCTACGAGCAGTACTTC.

The chain uses TRBV29-1 and TRBJ2-7; 7 bases fit TRBD1. The V gene end was trimmed by 4 bases and the J gene end by 2 bases; junction bases not matched to a gene: 5. Germline CDR1 SQVTM, CDR2 ANQGSEA. CDR3 length equals 13 residues. CDR3 nucleotides: TGCAGCGTTGCCAATAGGGGGCCCTACGAGCAGTACTTC. Encoded protein: CSVANRGPYEQYF.

The chain is built from TRBV5-4 and TRBJ1-6; no reliable D call. Germline V gene lookup returns CDR1 SGHNT and CDR2 YYREEE (reference sequence). V lost 0 bases to trimming and J lost 14 bases, with 12 bases between them. The CDR3 sequence is 13 residues long. The chain's CDR3 is CASSLESSGTLHF. The CDR3 nucleotides are TGTGCCAGCAGCTTGGAAAGCAGCGGGACCCTCCACTTT.

The chain links TRBV6-5 to TRBJ1-1; 7 bases align to TRBD1. Germline assignment: CDR1 MNHEY and CDR2 SVGAGI. The CDR3 loop spans 14 amino acids. V trimming: 6 bases; J trimming: 3 bases; junction bases outside the gene matches: 7. DNA of the CDR3: TGTGCCAGCAGCGAGGGGGCGAGGTACACTGAAGCTTTCTTT. Its protein is CASSEGARYTEAFF.

V and J are TRBV25-1 and TRBJ2-1; perhaps TRBD2 as D (5 bases). Germline CDR1 is MGHDK and CDR2 is SYGVNS. CDR3 length equals 14 residues. V gave up 0 bases and J gave up 4 bases, with 7 bases separating them. DNA of the CDR3: TGTGCCAGCAGTGAATATGAGGGTTACAATGAGCAGTTCTTC. Translating gives CASSEYEGYNEQFF.

V usage is TRBV11-2 and J usage is TRBJ2-1; D remains unclear. This CDR3 is built from 13 residues. Trimming removed 5 bases from V and 4 bases from J, with 9 bases in between. Germline V gene data show CDR1 as SGHAT and CDR2 as FQNNGV. The CDR3 region has the DNA TGTGCCAGCAGCACGACTGATTACAATGAGCAGTTCTTC. This encodes CASSTTDYNEQFF.

The chain recombines TRBV6-5 with TRBJ1-5; maybe TRBD1 (5 bases). Germline V gives CDR1 MNHEY, CDR2 SVGAGI. V gave up 2 bases and J gave up 7 bases, with 12 bases separating them. The CDR3 is 14 amino acids. CDR3 sequence: CASSYGPGGQPQHF. Here the CDR3 DNA reads TGTGCCAGCAGTTACGGCCCGGGGGGACAGCCCCAGCATTTT.

This clone was observed once. The chain recombines TRBV28 with TRBJ1-6, with TRBD1 matching over 8 bases. Per the germline V gene, CDR1 is MDHEN and CDR2 is SYDVKM. The CDR3 has 15 residues. After removal of 5 bases from V and 4 bases from J, the junction contained 4 bases not matched to a gene. CDR3 DNA: TGTGCCAGCAGTCAGGGACAGGTGTATAATTCACCCCTCCACTTT. This sequence encodes CASSQGQVYNSPLHF.

The rearrangement uses TRBV27 and TRBJ2-1; TRBD2 matches at 8 bases. J gave up 8 bases and V 8 bases, and 14 bases lay outside the gene matches. The CDR3 sequence is 15 residues long. CDR1 is MNHEY and CDR2 is SMNVEV in the germline V gene (reference sequence). CDR3 DNA sequence: TGTGCCAGCCAAGGTCCGGGACTAGGGGAGGATGAGCAGTTCTTC. Its protein is CASQGPGLGEDEQFF.

This sequence joins TRBV2 and TRBJ1-2; the D is unclear. Trimming cost V 7 bases and J 0 bases, with 12 bases left between them. This CDR3 has 14 amino acids. CDR1 and CDR2 (germline): SNHLY, FYNNEI. CDR3 loop: CASTLTWSNYGYTF. In DNA form, the CDR3 reads TGTGCCAGCACCTTGACATGGTCTAACTATGGCTACACCTTC.

This rearrangement joins TRBV6-5 to TRBJ2-1; 7 nucleotides align to TRBD1. Germline CDR1 is MNHEY and CDR2 is SVGAGI. The CDR3 extends over 14 amino acids. The trim removed 6 bases at V and 8 bases at J, leaving 10 bases unmatched. CDR3 DNA sequence: TGTGCCAGCAGAAAGGGACAGCCTCGGGATGAGCAGTTCTTC. Translating gives CASRKGQPRDEQFF.

The J gene is TRBJ2-5, the V gene TRBV5-1, with 7 nucleotides matching TRBD1. The J segment lost 4 bases and the V segment lost 0 bases, leaving 0 bases of the junction unmatched. Germline assignment: CDR1 SGHRS and CDR2 YFSETQ. The CDR3 spans 13 residues. For the CDR3, the DNA is TGCGCCAGCAGCTTGGGACAGGGAGAGACCCAGTACTTC. Translating it yields CASSLGQGETQYF.

This sequence joins TRBV29-1 and TRBJ1-1; D remains ambiguous. Per the germline V gene, CDR1 is SQVTM and CDR2 is ANQGSEA. V gave up 4 bases and J gave up 9 bases, with 12 bases separating them. The CDR3 spans 11 residues. The CDR3 spells CSVARERQAFF. DNA of the CDR3: TGCAGCGTTGCTCGGGAGCGGCAAGCTTTCTTT.

The chain is built from TRBV5-1 and TRBJ1-2; weak D call: TRBD1 (6 bases). The CDR3 extends over 12 amino acids. Germline V gives CDR1 SGHRS, CDR2 YFSETQ. V lost 3 bases and J lost 7, with 10 bases in between. CDR3 loop: CASSSGAAGYTF. DNA for the CDR3: TGCGCCAGCAGCTCAGGGGCTGCTGGCTACACCTTC.

The J gene is TRBJ1-2, the V gene TRBV6-1; TRBD1 matches at 7 bases. Per the germline V gene, CDR1 is MNHNS and CDR2 is SASEGT. The CDR3 length is 15 residues. Trimming at V came to 3 bases and at J to 3 bases, leaving 7 bases not matched to a gene. This CDR3 is CASSEDRRNDYGYTF. DNA for the CDR3: TGTGCCAGCAGTGAGGACAGGCGGAATGACTATGGCTACACCTTC.